This T cell receptor beta chain stems from a study of graft-versus-host responses after intestinal transplantation. Study information: Transplants were multivisceral, liver-intestinal, or isolated intestinal. The whole recipient group had anti-thymocyte globulin induction followed by tacrolimus and steroids for three to four years.

V dropped 8 bases and J dropped 12; count of bases not matched to a gene: 6. Looked up from germline, CDR1 is LGHNA and CDR2 is YNFKEQ. This CDR3 is 11 amino acids long. General study findings and limits: Recipient marrow contained GvH clones, some of which appeared first in ileum or blood. Maximum circulating GvH clone levels tracked with early post-transplant HvG decreases.

This clone appeared once. Its antigen is not known. Some clones are missing from TCRdb's copy, which holds only in-frame ones; the method was immunoSEQ multiplex PCR. Among some 64,000 clones listed, over 90% were seen once. The material was unstimulated CD8+ T cells sorted from spleen or lymph node cells, obtained before transplant. The chain joins TRBV4-2 to TRBJ1-4; 7 nucleotides line up with TRBD1. The TCR sequence derives from a human donor who was the organ donor for an intestinal transplant. CDR3 DNA sequence: TGTGCCAGCCAGGGGGGCAGGCAACTGTTTTTT. Its protein product is CASQGGRQLFF.